This TCR beta chain was sequenced in a study of regulatory T cells in long-lasting Graves disease. Notes on the study in general: Thyroid tissue was not studied; only peripheral blood was. Under persistent disease, TRBV28, TRBJ1-2 and TRBJ2-5 were used preferentially.

In building TCR beta libraries, iRepertoire HTBI primers were used together with Arm-PCR of CDR3 regions. TCRdb re-analysed the multiplex PCR reads in MiXCR, keeping a single row per CDR3 protein. The sample yields some 370,000 distinct CDR3 sequences, approximately 25% seen once. Time point indicated: persistent/refractory GD, antithyroid drugs over 5 years with positive TRAb. RNA extracted from PBMCs served as the sequencing template. Enrollment of patients was through an endocrinology department in Xi'an, China. Roughly 10 milliliters of peripheral blood were drawn into EDTA tubes. Many counts were recorded for this clonotype. Antigen specificity is unknown. This CDR3 region has 14 residues. Deletions cut 0 bases from V and 5 bases from J, with 11 bases between. The germline V gene encodes CDR1 MNHEY and CDR2 SMNVEV (reference sequence).

This sequence was found in a woman between 35 and 50 years old with Graves disease. The sequenced sample was peripheral blood mononuclear cells (PBMCs), obtained when the disease was refractory, from a patient treated with antithyroid drugs. The rearrangement joins TRBV27 to TRBJ2-7; D is unresolved. DNA for the CDR3: TGTGCCAGCAGTTTATCCCCCTACGCCCACGAGCAGTACTTC. Translating it yields CASSLSPYAHEQYF.